This T cell receptor beta chain comes out of a study of early T cells in non-severe SARS-CoV-2 infection. In its sample, this clonotype was seen many times. The library protocol tagged individual cDNA molecules with unique molecular identifiers. TCRdb re-analysed the 5' RACE reads in MiXCR, keeping a single row per CDR3 protein. The table lists 50,000 or so distinct CDR3 sequences, about 5.6% of them singletons, with roughly 4.8% in the top ten. Germline V gene data show CDR1 as SGDLS and CDR2 as YYNGEE. CDR3 length: 15 amino acids. V lost 0 bases and J lost 0; bases outside the gene matches: 3. Sequencing input: whole blood. V and J are TRBV9 and TRBJ2-7, with 7 bases lining up with TRBD1. The TCR comes from an adult who was a healthcare worker with PCR-confirmed SARS-CoV-2 infection or an uninfected control (not recorded which). The CDR3 loop is CASSVETGSSYEQYF. In DNA, the CDR3 is TGTGCCAGCAGCGTAGAGACAGGGAGCTCCTACGAGCAGTACTTC.